These 8 T cell receptor beta chains share one sample of origin, sequenced in a study of regulatory and conventional T cells in RAG deficiency. Sequencing was performed with immunoSEQ multiplex PCR; in TCRdb, only in-frame clones are kept and a portion is missing. This table holds several thousand clones, 70% to 90% found once. Regulatory T cells were sorted from blood as CD4+ CD25-high CD127-low cells. The sample was also reused in another study, on regulatory T cells. That source reports: Primers: 52 TRBV forward and 13 TRBJ reverse.

The sample was Tregs sorted from blood. These receptors were obtained from a human donor in good health.

The J gene is TRBJ2-1, the V gene TRBV15, with a weak D call TRBD2 (5 bases). Germline V gene sequence: CDR1 LNHNV, CDR2 YYDKDF (reference sequence). This CDR3 has 15 amino acids. V lost 1 base and J 4 bases, leaving 11 bases between the germline ends. The CDR3 region has the DNA TGTGCCACCAGCAGAGGGGAGATTGGTTACAATGAGCAGTTCTTC. It yields the protein CATSRGEIGYNEQFF.

The V and J genes are TRBV18 and TRBJ2-1; D might be TRBD2 (6 bases). CDR3 size: 19 residues. Per the germline V gene, CDR1 is KGHSH and CDR2 is LQKENI. The ends were cut back, 0 bases at V and 0 bases at J, with 18 bases in the middle. For the CDR3, the DNA is TGTGCCAGCTCACCACCGTTGGCTAGCGTTATGAGCTCCTACAATGAGCAGTTCTTC. Amino acids: CASSPPLASVMSSYNEQFF.

This chain links TRBV5-1 with TRBJ2-3; tentative D call: TRBD2 (5 bases). The V gene lost 5 bases and the J gene lost 0 bases, with 10 bases spanning the gap. CDR3 size: 14 residues. Per the germline V gene, CDR1 is SGHRS and CDR2 is YFSETQ. The CDR3 is CASREAPSTDTQYF. DNA of the CDR3: TGCGCCAGCAGGGAGGCTCCTAGCACAGATACGCAGTATTTT.

The chain has TRBV7-2 and TRBJ2-7; the D gene is possibly TRBD2 (6 bases). CDR3 length equals 13 residues. Between the trimmed V and J ends, which lost 6 bases and 4 bases, there was a span of 13 bases. CDR1 and CDR2 from the germline V gene are SGHTA and FQGNSA. CDR3 DNA sequence: TGTGCCAGCAGTAAGTTAGCGGTTTACGAGCAGTACTTC. This gives the protein CASSKLAVYEQYF.

The chain couples TRBV7-6 to TRBJ1-1, with no clear D. Trimming stripped 3 bases from V and 1 base from J, with 15 bases between. Germline V gives CDR1 SGHVS, CDR2 FNYEAQ. There are 16 residues in the CDR3. The chain's CDR3 is CASSLVHSLGNTEAFF. The CDR3 DNA reads as TGTGCCAGCAGCTTGGTACACTCCCTCGGGAACACTGAAGCTTTCTTT.

This clone was seen only once. The CDR3 reads CASSLKTGVGQPQHF. The CDR3 DNA is TGTGCCAGCAGCTTGAAGACAGGGGTAGGGCAGCCCCAGCATTTT. V gene TRBV11-2 combines with J gene TRBJ1-5; TRBD1 agrees at 8 bases. The V gene end was trimmed by 3 bases and the J gene end by 7 bases; junction bases not matched to a gene: 8. The V gene's germline CDR1 is SGHAT and CDR2 FQNNGV. This CDR3 is built from 15 residues.

This rearrangement joins TRBV7-3 to TRBJ1-1; the D is unclear. The V end lost 3 bases, the J end lost 3 bases, and 8 bases lay between the germline ends. The germline CDR1 and CDR2 sequences are SGHTA and FQGTGA. This CDR3 is built from 13 residues. For the CDR3, the DNA is TGTGCCAGCAGCTTTGGGCGGGACACTGAAGCTTTCTTT. It codes for CASSFGRDTEAFF.

The chain uses TRBV19 and TRBJ2-1; D ambiguous. CDR1 and CDR2 (germline): LNHDA, SQIVND (reference sequence). The CDR3 is 12 amino acids. V shed 3 bases and J shed 9 bases, with 9 bases lying between them. The CDR3 region has the DNA TGTGCCAGTAGTATTGGGTACGCTGAGCAGTTCTTC. Its protein is CASSIGYAEQFF.